This T cell receptor beta chain stems from a study of shared T cell receptors in the human thymus. The assay was immunoSEQ multiplex PCR, and TCRdb's table has in-frame clones only and misses some. This table has approximately 730,000 clones, 75% to 90% appearing once. The V and J ends lost 4 bases and 6 bases, in that order; junction bases with no gene match: 11. This CDR3 is 16 amino acids long. Looked up from germline, CDR1 is SGHRS and CDR2 is YFSETQ. The sample was also linked to a second study, of human thymus T cells. That publication notes: Thymic and blood repertoires seemed to favor certain V and J genes.

The V and J genes are TRBV5-1 and TRBJ2-3; the match to TRBD1 covers 10 bases. Source material: thymocytes. The TCR sequence derives from a girl under three years old with a congenital heart defect. CDR3 nucleotide sequence: TGCGCCAGCAGCGCCTTGGGACAGGGGATCGTGGATACGCAGTATTTT. Translated, it gives CASSALGQGIVDTQYF.